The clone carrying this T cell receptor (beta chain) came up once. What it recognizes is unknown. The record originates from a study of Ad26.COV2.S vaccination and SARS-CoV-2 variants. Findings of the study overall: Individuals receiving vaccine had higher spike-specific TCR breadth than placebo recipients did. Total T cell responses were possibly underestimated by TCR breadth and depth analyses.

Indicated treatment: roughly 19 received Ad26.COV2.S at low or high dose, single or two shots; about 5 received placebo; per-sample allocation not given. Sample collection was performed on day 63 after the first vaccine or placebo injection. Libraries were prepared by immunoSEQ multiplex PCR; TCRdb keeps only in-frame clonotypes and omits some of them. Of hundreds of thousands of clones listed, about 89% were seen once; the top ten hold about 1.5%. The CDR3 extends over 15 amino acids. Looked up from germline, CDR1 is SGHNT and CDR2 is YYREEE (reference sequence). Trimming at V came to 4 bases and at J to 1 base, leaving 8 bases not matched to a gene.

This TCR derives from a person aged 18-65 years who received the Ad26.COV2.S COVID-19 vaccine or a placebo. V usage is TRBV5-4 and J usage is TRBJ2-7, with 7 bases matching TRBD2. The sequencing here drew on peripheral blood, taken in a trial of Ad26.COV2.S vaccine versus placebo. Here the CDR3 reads CASSVGTTMSYEQYF. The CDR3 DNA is TGTGCCAGCAGCGTCGGGACTACCATGTCCTACGAGCAGTACTTC.